One T cell receptor beta chain is described in this entry. The data originate from a study of control samples from healthy donors and cancer patients. The assay was immunoSEQ multiplex PCR, and TCRdb's table has in-frame clones only and misses some. Here the sample spans around 120,000 clones, approximately 94% being singletons. This CDR3 is built from 18 residues. Germline assignment: CDR1 MNHEY and CDR2 SVGEGT. Trimming took off 6 bases at V and 8 bases at J, with 31 bases between the two ends. The TCR originated in a man in his forties or fifties with head and neck cancer. The J gene is TRBJ1-2, the V gene TRBV6-2 or TRBV6-3; possible D gene TRBD1, 6 bases. The sequencing sample was made of PBMCs. The CDR3 reads CASSRTVVPQGNGRGYTF. The CDR3 nucleotides read TGTGCCAGCAGCCGCACCGTCGTCCCACAGGGAAACGGACGAGGCTACACCTTC.